This passage covers 16 T cell receptor beta chains from one sample sequenced in a study of blood T cell repertoires in COVID-19 (dated by TCRdb to the early 2020s). Libraries were prepared through the immunoSEQ multiplex PCR assay. In its TCRdb copy, this immuneACCESS table keeps in-frame sequences only and misses some clones. Where compared with another copy, unresolved V genes explain less than half of these, and the others have no known cause. This sample holds about 140,000 clones; around 88% were observed only once. Around 28% of the sample rests with the top ten. Sequencing input: peripheral blood. These receptors were obtained from a human donor in a cohort sampled during active COVID-19.

V and J are TRBV11-3 and TRBJ2-5; weak D call: TRBD1 (9 bases). Germline-derived CDR1 and CDR2 are SGHNT and YENEEA. V lost 5 bases, J lost 3 bases, and 16 bases lay in between. The CDR3 runs to 15 residues. CDR3 DNA sequence: TGTGCCAGCAGCCTGGGACAGGGACTAGAAGAGACCCAGTACTTC. Its protein is CASSLGQGLEETQYF.

The chain combines TRBV6-6 with TRBJ2-7, with unresolved D. The germline gives CDR1 MNHNY, CDR2 SVGAGI (reference sequence). This CDR3 has 11 amino acids. The CDR3 sequence is CPHFLSREQYF. The CDR3 region has the DNA TGTCCTCACTTTCTCTCGCGCGAGCAGTACTTC.

The chain carries TRBV18 and TRBJ2-5; 7 positions agree with TRBD2. The junction had 4 bases not matched to a gene; V was cut back by 4 bases and J by 2 bases. The germline V gene has CDR1 KGHSH and CDR2 LQKENI. This CDR3 is 14 amino acids long. The CDR3 region has the DNA TGTGCCAGCTCACGACTAGCCCTACAAGAGACCCAGTACTTC. This gives the protein CASSRLALQETQYF.

The rearrangement joins TRBV4-2 to TRBJ2-5; the match to TRBD2 covers 7 bases. The CDR3 covers 15 residues. Germline loops: CDR1 LGHNA, CDR2 YNFKEQ. The ends lost 0 bases at V and 5 bases at J; junction bases unmatched: 6. CDR3 in amino acids: CASSQESTSRETQYF. The CDR3 region has the DNA TGTGCCAGCAGCCAAGAATCGACTAGCCGGGAGACCCAGTACTTC.

The CDR3 DNA follows: TGTGCCAGCAGTCAGACACAAGAGACCCAGTACTTC. Protein product: CASSQTQETQYF. The rearrangement uses TRBV7-2 and TRBJ2-5; no firm D call. The CDR3 totals 12 residues. Per germline, CDR1 SGHTA and CDR2 FQGNSA. Trimming removed 6 bases at V and 2 bases at J, with 7 bases between.

The rearrangement links TRBV19 to TRBJ2-5; 11 bases match TRBD1. V lost 7 bases to trimming and J lost 1 base; unmatched junction nucleotides: 5. This CDR3 has 15 residues. Per germline, CDR1 LNHDA and CDR2 SQIVND (reference sequence). CDR3 in amino acids: CASTAGTGGQETQYF. Written as DNA, the CDR3 is TGTGCCAGTACCGCCGGGACAGGGGGCCAAGAGACCCAGTACTTC.

The chain is built from TRBV19 and TRBJ2-3, with 8 bases aligning to TRBD2. Trimming took 5 bases from V and 4 from J; bases not matched to a gene: 8. This CDR3 contains 15 residues. Germline V gene sequence: CDR1 LNHDA, CDR2 SQIVND (reference sequence). CDR3 DNA: TGTGCCAGTAGTGCCCCCGGGGGGGCTGCAGATACGCAGTATTTT. This gives the protein CASSAPGGAADTQYF.

This clone was picked up a small number of times. The J gene is TRBJ2-7, the V gene TRBV12-3 or TRBV12-4; tentatively, D is TRBD1 (6 bases). CDR3 length: 13 amino acids. The germline V and J ends were trimmed by 1 base and 4 bases, with 8 bases remaining between them. CDR3 DNA sequence: TGTGCCAGCAGTTTAGTGGGACAATACGAGCAGTACTTC. Protein sequence: CASSLVGQYEQYF.

V usage is TRBV7-2 and J usage is TRBJ2-5; 9 bases fit TRBD1. This CDR3 has 14 residues. V dropped 5 bases and J dropped 5; count of bases not matched to a gene: 6. CDR1 SGHTA and CDR2 FQGNSA come from the germline V gene. CDR3 nucleotide sequence: TGTGCCAGCAGCAGGACAGGGGCGGTGGAGACCCAGTACTTC. It codes for CASSRTGAVETQYF. The complete variable domain, with remaining parts taken from reference TRBV7-2 and TRBJ2-5, reads GAGVSQSPSNKVTEKGKDVELRCDPISGHTALYWYRQSLGQGLEFLIYFQGNSAPDKSGLPSDRFSAERTGGSVSTLTIQRTQQEDSAVYLCASSRTGAVETQYFGPGTRLLVL.

The V gene is TRBV3-1 (or the pseudogene TRBV3-2), the J gene TRBJ2-2; TRBD1 might be the D (6 bases). The CDR3 consists of 14 residues. The germline V gene encodes CDR1 LGHDT and CDR2 YNNKEL (reference sequence). V was clipped by 3 bases and J by 8 bases, with 13 bases between them. The CDR3 sequence: CASSQQNRAGELFF. The CDR3 nucleotides are TGTGCCAGCAGCCAGCAGAACAGGGCGGGGGAGCTGTTTTTT.

This rearrangement joins TRBV18 to TRBJ2-3; no reliable D call. Germline V CDR1 and CDR2: KGHSH, LQKENI. Trimming pared 3 bases from V and 0 bases from J, leaving 10 bases between. The CDR3 totals 15 residues. The CDR3 reads CASSPPIVSTDTQYF. Written as DNA, the CDR3 is TGTGCCAGCTCACCCCCAATTGTTAGCACAGATACGCAGTATTTT.

The chain couples TRBV11-3 to TRBJ2-5; 8 bases agree with TRBD1. The CDR3 spans 15 residues. The germline CDR1 and CDR2 sequences are SGHNT and YENEEA. V shed 1 base and J 4 bases; nucleotides not matched to a gene: 5. The chain's CDR3 is CASSLGGDRRETQYF. In nucleotides, the CDR3 is TGTGCCAGCAGCTTAGGAGGGGACAGGAGAGAGACCCAGTACTTC.

This chain's CDR3 is CASRADRGPGYTF. In nucleotides, the CDR3 is TGTGCCAGCAGAGCAGACAGGGGGCCTGGCTACACCTTC. The genes are TRBV2 and TRBJ1-2; 10 positions match TRBD1. Trimming cost V 6 bases and J 7 bases; bases outside gene matches: 5. This CDR3 comprises 13 residues. The germline V gene encodes CDR1 SNHLY and CDR2 FYNNEI.

This clone has only a few counts. CDR3 sequence: CASNKGPRGTEAFF. The DNA of the CDR3 is TGTGCCAGCAACAAGGGGCCCCGTGGGACTGAAGCTTTCTTT. The genes are TRBV19 and TRBJ1-1, with D possibly matching TRBD1 (5 bases). The germline V and J ends were trimmed by 9 bases and 5 bases, with 19 bases remaining between them. Germline V gene sequence: CDR1 LNHDA, CDR2 SQIVND (reference sequence). The CDR3 consists of 14 residues.

In DNA, the CDR3 is TGCAGCGTCCCCGGGGCTGGGGCCAACGTCCTGACTTTC. Protein: CSVPGAGANVLTF. The rearrangement joins TRBV29-1 to TRBJ2-6, with D tentatively TRBD2 (5 bases). Germline CDR1 and CDR2: SQVTM and ANQGSEA. Trimming shortened V by 6 bases and J by 2 bases, and 8 bases separated the two germline ends. The CDR3 runs 13 residues. Filled out from reference TRBV29-1 and TRBJ2-6, the complete variable domain reads SAVISQKPSRDICQRGTSLTIQCQVDSQVTMMFWYRQQPGQSLTLIATANQGSEATYESGFVIDKFPISRPNLTFSTLTVSNMSPEDSSIYLCSVPGAGANVLTFGAGSRLTVL.

This clone was counted a few times. This chain connects TRBV7-9 to TRBJ1-2, with a tentative D call TRBD1 (6 bases). The CDR3 totals 17 residues. Trimming stripped 0 bases from V and 0 bases from J, with 14 bases between. Germline V gene data show CDR1 as SEHNR and CDR2 as FQNEAQ (reference sequence). The CDR3 DNA sequence: TGTGCCAGCAGCTTAGCTAGGACAGTACCCGCTAACTATGGCTACACCTTC. Translated: CASSLARTVPANYGYTF.